Below, 20 T cell receptor beta chains from the same sample are listed, as sequenced in a study of blood T cell repertoires in COVID-19. Assay: immunoSEQ multiplex PCR; the TCRdb copy retains only in-frame clones and omits some. The sample includes about 92,000 clones, roughly 78% of them seen just once. The sequencing input was peripheral blood. The receptors shown here come from a woman between 65 and 79 years old with acute or convalescent COVID-19.

This chain uses TRBV6-6 with TRBJ1-2; 8 bases map to TRBD1. The CDR3 spans 15 residues. The germline CDR1 and CDR2 sequences are MNHNY and SVGAGI (reference sequence). V shed 0 bases, J shed 8 bases, and the junction held 8 bases outside the gene matches. This chain's CDR3 is CASSYSIGTGSGYTF. In DNA form, the CDR3 reads TGTGCCAGCAGTTACTCAATCGGGACAGGATCGGGCTACACCTTC.

Worth noting for this clone: Other DNA sequences within the sample encode an identical CDR3. This chain uses TRBV5-1 with TRBJ2-1; TRBD2 matches 7 bases. The germline V gene has CDR1 SGHRS and CDR2 YFSETQ. The CDR3 covers 15 residues. The V gene end was trimmed by 3 bases and the J gene end by 3 bases; junction bases not matched to a gene: 6. CDR3 protein: CASSSSGTDYNEQFF. CDR3 nucleotides: TGCGCCAGCAGCTCAAGCGGGACTGACTACAATGAGCAGTTCTTC. Variable domain in full (rest from reference TRBV5-1 and TRBJ2-1): KAGVTQTPRYLIKTRGQQVTLSCSPISGHRSVSWYQQTPGQGLQFLFEYFSETQRNKGNFPGRFSGRQFSNSRSEMNVSTLELGDSALYLCASSSSGTDYNEQFFGPGTRLTVL.

J is TRBJ2-5 and V is TRBV10-3; 10 bases agree with TRBD1. This CDR3 has 12 amino acids. V lost 10 bases and J lost 7; bases outside the gene matches: 6. Germline lookup yields CDR1 ENHRY and CDR2 SYGVKD. This CDR3 is CATQTGGTTQYF. DNA of the CDR3: TGTGCCACGCAGACAGGGGGCACGACCCAGTACTTC.

The chain uses TRBV7-9 and TRBJ2-5; D not certain. V was pared by 2 bases and J by 1 base, with 8 bases between. The CDR3 is 14 residues long. Germline CDR1 reads SEHNR; CDR2 reads FQNEAQ (reference sequence). The CDR3 coding sequence is TGTGCCAGCAGCTTAAGCCAAACCCAAGAGACCCAGTACTTC. This codes for CASSLSQTQETQYF.

This chain joins TRBV5-1 and TRBJ2-5; 8 bases map to TRBD1. Germline V gene lookup returns CDR1 SGHRS and CDR2 YFSETQ. CDR3 length: 15 amino acids. Unmatched junction bases numbered 7, after V lost 4 bases and J lost 2 bases. In DNA, the CDR3 is TGCGCCAGCAGCCTCGGACAGGGTATACAAGAGACCCAGTACTTC. Protein product: CASSLGQGIQETQYF.

This clone appeared once. This chain connects TRBV18 to TRBJ2-2; D not certain. CDR1 is KGHSH, CDR2 LQKENI, per germline. The CDR3 has 13 amino acids. The V end was cut by 6 bases, the J end by 1 base, with 6 bases between. CDR3 sequence (DNA): TGTGCCAGCTCGGAGCTGAACACCGGGGAGCTGTTTTTT. Protein product: CASSELNTGELFF.

The V and J genes are TRBV5-1 and TRBJ1-3, with D possibly TRBD1 on 5 matching bases. CDR3 length: 16 residues. V was clipped by 3 bases and J by 0 bases, with 13 bases between them. Per germline, CDR1 SGHRS and CDR2 YFSETQ. CDR3 sequence (DNA): TGCGCCAGCAGCTCGGTGGGGGGGTACTCTGGAAACACCATATATTTT. The encoded protein is CASSSVGGYSGNTIYF.

The CDR3: CATSREAGAYQETQYF. Written as DNA, the CDR3 is TGTGCCACCAGCAGAGAAGCGGGGGCGTACCAAGAGACCCAGTACTTC. The V gene is TRBV15, the J gene TRBJ2-5; TRBD2 agrees at 8 bases. J gave up 0 bases and V 0 bases, and 3 bases lay outside the gene matches. Germline CDR1 reads LNHNV; CDR2 reads YYDKDF (reference sequence). The CDR3 length is 16 residues.

This clone was picked up one time. V and J are TRBV19 and TRBJ1-1, with 8 bases fitting TRBD1. The germline CDR1 and CDR2 sequences are LNHDA and SQIVND (reference sequence). The J segment lost 3 bases and the V segment lost 5 bases, leaving 5 bases of the junction unmatched. This CDR3 contains 14 residues. DNA of the CDR3: TGTGCCAGTAGTGGACAGGGCGTCTACACTGAAGCTTTCTTT. This translates into CASSGQGVYTEAFF.

To note about this clone: A read error may account for a junction end that differs from germline. This chain joins TRBV5-4 and TRBJ2-1, with 10 bases aligning to TRBD2. This CDR3 has 15 amino acids. From germline, CDR1 is SGHNT and CDR2 YYREEE (reference sequence). CDR3 loop: CASSLKASGSHSVVF. Here the CDR3 DNA reads TGTGCCAGCAGCTTGAAGGCTAGCGGGAGTCACTCAGTGGTCTTC.

The chain uses TRBV6-1 and TRBJ1-5, with D possibly being TRBD1 (6 bases). Germline V gene lookup returns CDR1 MNHNS and CDR2 SASEGT. The V end lost 3 bases, the J end lost 6 bases, and 9 bases lay between the germline ends. The CDR3 contains 13 residues. CDR3 DNA sequence: TGTGCCAGCAGTGATCGGGGGGCTCAGCCCCAGCATTTT. Translating gives CASSDRGAQPQHF.

J is TRBJ2-5 and V is TRBV29-1, with 7 bases lining up with TRBD1. The germline CDR1 and CDR2 sequences are SQVTM and ANQGSEA. This CDR3 contains 14 residues. V lost 2 bases and J lost 5; bases outside the gene matches: 8. The CDR3 reads CSVEFVRGPETQYF. CDR3 bases: TGCAGCGTTGAATTTGTGAGGGGGCCGGAGACCCAGTACTTC.

CDR3 protein: CASSVPASTDTQYF. The CDR3 DNA sequence: TGTGCCAGCAGTGTTCCAGCGAGCACAGATACGCAGTATTTT. The chain employs TRBV2 and TRBJ2-3; unclear D gene. The V end was cut by 4 bases, the J end by 0 bases, with 8 bases between. Germline CDR1 is SNHLY and CDR2 is FYNNEI. CDR3 length: 14 residues.

The chain carries TRBV11-1 and TRBJ2-3; 8 bases map to TRBD2. V lost 3 bases, J lost 3 bases, and 5 bases stayed unmatched. Germline CDR1 and CDR2: SGHAT and FQDESV (reference sequence). The CDR3 length is 15 residues. The CDR3 nucleotides are TGTGCCAGCAGCTTTTCAGCGGGAGCGACAGATACGCAGTATTTT. It translates to CASSFSAGATDTQYF.

The J gene is TRBJ1-5, the V gene TRBV6-6, with 9 nucleotides matching TRBD1. The CDR3 runs 13 residues. Germline V lookup: CDR1 MNHNY, CDR2 SVGAGI (reference sequence). With V trimmed by 8 bases and J by 6 bases, 5 bases remained unmatched. The DNA for the CDR3 is TGTGCCAGCTCAGGGACAGGGTCTCAGCCCCAGCATTTT. Protein product: CASSGTGSQPQHF.

CDR3 loop: CASSVGLAGTLQETQYF. Written as DNA, the CDR3 is TGTGCCAGCAGCGTAGGACTAGCGGGTACCTTACAAGAGACCCAGTACTTC. The chain recombines TRBV5-4 with TRBJ2-5, with TRBD2 identical over 11 bases. Losses at the gene ends were 4 bases for V and 2 bases for J; bases not matched to a gene: 10. Germline CDR1 reads SGHNT; CDR2 reads YYREEE (reference sequence). The CDR3 is made up of 17 amino acids.

V gene TRBV4-2 combines with J gene TRBJ2-6, with D possibly TRBD2 on 5 matching bases. The germline V and J ends were trimmed by 0 bases and 0 bases, with 15 bases remaining between them. The CDR3 totals 19 residues. CDR1 LGHNA and CDR2 YNFKEQ come from the germline V gene. The CDR3 loop is CASSQEFTVGSSGANVLTF. The CDR3 DNA follows: TGTGCCAGCAGCCAAGAATTTACCGTAGGGAGCTCTGGGGCCAACGTCCTGACTTTC.

V usage is TRBV11-2 and J usage is TRBJ1-1; no clear D. In germline, CDR1 is SGHAT, CDR2 FQNNGV. Trimming took off 5 bases at V and 6 bases at J, with 10 bases between the two ends. CDR3 length equals 12 residues. The CDR3 is CASSLLGSEAFF. CDR3 in DNA: TGTGCCAGCAGCCTCCTCGGGTCTGAAGCTTTCTTT.

The chain links TRBV7-8 to TRBJ2-5; D may be TRBD1 (5 bases). This CDR3 comprises 14 residues. Germline-derived CDR1 and CDR2 are SGHVS and FQNEAQ. Trimming stripped 5 bases from V and 5 bases from J, with 15 bases between. This chain's CDR3 is CASSPIRVGETQYF. CDR3 DNA sequence: TGTGCCAGCAGCCCGATCAGGGTTGGGGAGACCCAGTACTTC.

This clone was seen only a few times. The CDR3 nucleotides are TGTGCCACCGAGACAGGGAATGAGCAGTTCTTC. Residues: CATETGNEQFF. V is TRBV25-1 and J is TRBJ2-1, with 7 bases lining up with TRBD1. CDR3 length equals 11 residues. The germline V gene has CDR1 MGHDK and CDR2 SYGVNS. Trimming at V came to 10 bases and at J to 7 bases, leaving 4 bases not matched to a gene. The entire variable domain, with the rest obtained from reference TRBV25-1 and TRBJ2-1, is as follows: EADIYQTPRYLVIGTGKKITLECSQTMGHDKMYWYQQDPGMELHLIHYSYGVNSTEKGDLSSESTVSRIRTEHFPLTLESARPSHTSQYLCATETGNEQFFGPGTRLTVL.